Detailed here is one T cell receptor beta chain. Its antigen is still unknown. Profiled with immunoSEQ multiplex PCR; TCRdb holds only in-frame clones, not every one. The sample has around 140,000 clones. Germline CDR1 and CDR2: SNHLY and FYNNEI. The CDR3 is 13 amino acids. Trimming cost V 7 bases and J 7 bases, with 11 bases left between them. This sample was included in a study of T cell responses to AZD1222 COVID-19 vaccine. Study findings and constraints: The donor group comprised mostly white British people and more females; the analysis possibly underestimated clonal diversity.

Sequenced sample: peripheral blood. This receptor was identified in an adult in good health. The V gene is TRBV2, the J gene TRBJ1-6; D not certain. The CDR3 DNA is TGTGCCAGCAAGCAGGTTCCCAATTCACCCCTCCACTTT. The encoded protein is CASKQVPNSPLHF.